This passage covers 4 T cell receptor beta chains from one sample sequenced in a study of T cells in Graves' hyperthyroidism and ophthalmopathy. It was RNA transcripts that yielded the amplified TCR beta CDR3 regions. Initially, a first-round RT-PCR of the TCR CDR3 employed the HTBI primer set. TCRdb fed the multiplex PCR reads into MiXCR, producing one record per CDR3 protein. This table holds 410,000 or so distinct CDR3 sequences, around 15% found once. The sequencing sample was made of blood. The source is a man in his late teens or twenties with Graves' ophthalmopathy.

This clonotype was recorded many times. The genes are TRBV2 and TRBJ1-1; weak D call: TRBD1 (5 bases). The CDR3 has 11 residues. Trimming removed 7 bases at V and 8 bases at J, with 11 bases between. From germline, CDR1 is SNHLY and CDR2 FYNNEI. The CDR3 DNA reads TGTGCCAGCACGAGTGGGGGAGAAGCTTTCTTT. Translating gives CASTSGGEAFF. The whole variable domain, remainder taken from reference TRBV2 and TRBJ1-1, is EPEVTQTPSHQVTQMGQEVILRCVPISNHLYFYWYRQILGQKVEFLVSFYNNEISEKSEIFDDQFSVERPDGSNFTLKIRSTKLEDSAMYFCASTSGGEAFFGQGTRLTVV.

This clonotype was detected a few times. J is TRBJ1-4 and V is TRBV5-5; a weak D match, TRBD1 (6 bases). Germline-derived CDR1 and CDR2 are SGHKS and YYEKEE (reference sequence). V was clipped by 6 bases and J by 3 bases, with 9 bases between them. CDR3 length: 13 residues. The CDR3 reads CASTRGANEKLFF. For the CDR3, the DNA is TGTGCCAGCACCAGGGGTGCTAATGAAAAACTGTTTTTT.

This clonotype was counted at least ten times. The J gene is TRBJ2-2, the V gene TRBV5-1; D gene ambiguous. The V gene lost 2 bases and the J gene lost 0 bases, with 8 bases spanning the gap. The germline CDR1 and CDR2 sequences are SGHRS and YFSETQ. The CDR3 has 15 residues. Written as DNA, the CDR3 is TGCGCCAGCAGCTTAGATCCATCGAACACCGGGGAGCTGTTTTTT. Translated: CASSLDPSNTGELFF.

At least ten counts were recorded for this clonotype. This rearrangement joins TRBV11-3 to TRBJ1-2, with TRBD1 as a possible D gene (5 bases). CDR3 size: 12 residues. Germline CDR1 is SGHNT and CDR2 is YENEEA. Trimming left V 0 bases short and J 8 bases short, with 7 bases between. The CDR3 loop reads CASSLDHRGYTF. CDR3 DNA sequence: TGTGCCAGCAGCTTAGATCACAGGGGCTACACCTTC.